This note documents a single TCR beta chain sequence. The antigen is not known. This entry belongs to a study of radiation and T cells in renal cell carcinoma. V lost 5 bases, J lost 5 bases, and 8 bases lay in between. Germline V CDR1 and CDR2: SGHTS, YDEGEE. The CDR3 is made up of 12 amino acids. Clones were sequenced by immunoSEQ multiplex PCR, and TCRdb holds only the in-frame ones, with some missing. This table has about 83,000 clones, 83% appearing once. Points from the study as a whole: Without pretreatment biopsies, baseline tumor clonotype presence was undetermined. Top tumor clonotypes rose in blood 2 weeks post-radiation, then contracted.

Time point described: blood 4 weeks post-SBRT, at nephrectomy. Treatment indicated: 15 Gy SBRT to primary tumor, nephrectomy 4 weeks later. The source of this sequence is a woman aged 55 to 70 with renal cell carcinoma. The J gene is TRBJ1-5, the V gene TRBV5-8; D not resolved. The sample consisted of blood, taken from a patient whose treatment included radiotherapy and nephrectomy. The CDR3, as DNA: TGTGCCAGCAGTTCCTTGGATCAGCCCCAGCATTTT. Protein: CASSSLDQPQHF.